The 14 T cell receptor beta chains presented below share a single source sample, sequenced in a study of Graves' ophthalmopathy and Graves' hyperthyroidism. RNA transcripts provided the template for amplifying TCR beta CDR3 regions. Investigators did first-round RT-PCR with HTBI primers, then second-round multiplex PCR. Via MiXCR, TCRdb re-called the multiplex PCR reads, giving one row per CDR3 protein. The sample has about 700,000 distinct CDR3 sequences, roughly 39% seen once; the top ten hold over 2.5%. The sample was peripheral blood. The receptors originated from an adult man with Graves' ophthalmopathy.

The chain employs TRBV10-3 and TRBJ2-2; TRBD2 aligns across 7 bases. CDR1 ENHRY and CDR2 SYGVKD come from the germline V gene. This CDR3 is built from 16 residues. V dropped 10 bases and J dropped 2; count of bases not matched to a gene: 13. CDR3 bases: TGTGCCAACACTATACAGCCGGGGGGTAACACCGGGGAGCTGTTTTTT. It codes for CANTIQPGGNTGELFF.

The table lists this clonotype with a few counts. The chain couples TRBV5-1 to TRBJ2-7; D unclear. Trimming shortened V by 4 bases and J by 7 bases, and 21 bases separated the two germline ends. Germline values: CDR1 SGHRS, CDR2 YFSETQ. The length of the CDR3 is 15 residues. The CDR3 nucleotides read TGCGCCAGCAGCCCCCCCTTGGCTGGGGTAAGTGAGCAGTACTTC. Amino acids: CASSPPLAGVSEQYF.

To note about this clonotype: Germline is not matched at one junction end, which may reflect a read error. The chain joins TRBV24-1 to TRBJ1-1; 8 bases are shared with TRBD1. The germline gives CDR1 KGHDR, CDR2 SFDVKD. There are 13 residues in the CDR3. The CDR3 DNA follows: TGTGCCGCCAGGGACAGGACGAACACTGAAGCTTTCTTT. This translates into CAARDRTNTEAFF.

This clonotype was counted many times. The V and J genes are TRBV20-1 and TRBJ2-5; D may correspond to TRBD1 or TRBD2 (5 bases each). From germline, CDR1 is DFQATT and CDR2 SNEGSKA (reference sequence). This CDR3 region has 15 residues. V lost 3 bases to trimming and J lost 0 bases, with 14 bases between them. CDR3 amino acids: CSARLGEGYQETQYF. Here the CDR3 DNA reads TGCAGTGCTAGGCTGGGAGAGGGGTACCAAGAGACCCAGTACTTC.

This clonotype is a singleton in its sample. Since a much larger clone is just one base distant, this may be a read error. J is TRBJ1-1 and V is TRBV7-7; D gene ambiguous. Germline CDR1 reads SSHAT; CDR2 reads FNYEAQ (reference sequence). The CDR3 length is 13 residues. This CDR3 is CANSSDLSTEAFF. The CDR3 DNA follows: TGTGCTAACAGCTCGGACCTGAGCACTGAAGCTTTCTTT.

This chain uses TRBV10-3 with TRBJ1-6; D remains ambiguous. Trimming took off 2 bases at V and 7 bases at J, with 12 bases between the two ends. The germline CDR1 and CDR2 sequences are ENHRY and SYGVKD. The CDR3 covers 15 residues. The CDR3: CAISEGSSFNSPLHF. Here the CDR3 DNA reads TGTGCCATCAGTGAGGGAAGCTCCTTCAATTCACCCCTCCACTTT.

This clonotype was counted ten times or more. This chain connects TRBV20-1 to TRBJ2-7; TRBD1 agrees at 9 bases. V shed 4 bases, J shed 5 bases, and the junction held 6 bases outside the gene matches. CDR3 length: 13 residues. The germline V gene has CDR1 DFQATT and CDR2 SNEGSKA (reference sequence). The CDR3: CSATWTGVNEQYF. The CDR3 region has the DNA TGCAGTGCTACCTGGACAGGGGTGAACGAGCAGTACTTC.

This clonotype was observed a few times. The chain uses TRBV7-6 and TRBJ1-3, with D perhaps matching TRBD1 (5 bases). The CDR3 extends over 12 amino acids. The V gene lost 5 bases and the J gene lost 8 bases, with 10 bases spanning the gap. Looked up from germline, CDR1 is SGHVS and CDR2 is FNYEAQ. CDR3: CASSPEGYTIYF. The CDR3 DNA follows: TGTGCCAGCAGCCCGGAGGGGTACACCATATATTTT.

This clonotype was counted many times. This chain links TRBV7-9 with TRBJ2-7; TRBD2 agrees at 13 bases. This CDR3 spans 14 amino acids. Germline V lookup: CDR1 SEHNR, CDR2 FQNEAQ (reference sequence). V lost 4 bases to trimming and J lost 5 bases; unmatched junction nucleotides: 2. CDR3: CASSSGLAGHEQYF. In DNA, the CDR3 is TGTGCCAGCAGCTCGGGACTAGCGGGACACGAGCAGTACTTC.

The chain joins TRBV2 to TRBJ1-1, with a possible D match to TRBD1 (5 bases). CDR1 and CDR2 from the germline V gene are SNHLY and FYNNEI. This CDR3 region has 15 residues. Between the trimmed V and J ends, which lost 7 bases and 4 bases, there was a span of 19 bases. CDR3 residues: CASTRDRGYGTEAFF. The CDR3 region has the DNA TGTGCCAGCACACGGGACCGGGGTTACGGCACTGAAGCTTTCTTT.

The chain couples TRBV10-3 to TRBJ2-7; D may be TRBD1 (6 bases). The germline V and J ends were trimmed by 10 bases and 1 base, with 14 bases remaining between them. Germline V gives CDR1 ENHRY, CDR2 SYGVKD. The CDR3 is 13 amino acids. The CDR3 region is CATGTRGSYEQYF. The CDR3 nucleotides are TGTGCCACTGGGACAAGGGGTTCCTACGAGCAGTACTTC.

There are many counts of this clonotype. The chain combines TRBV7-8 with TRBJ1-6, with D maybe TRBD1 (6 bases). This CDR3 is 15 amino acids long. V was pared by 3 bases and J by 7 bases, with 13 bases between. Germline assignment: CDR1 SGHVS and CDR2 FQNEAQ. The CDR3 nucleotides read TGTGCCAGCAGCTTTACGGGGGCCGAGAATTCACCCCTCCACTTT. It yields the protein CASSFTGAENSPLHF.

The chain employs TRBV11-2 and TRBJ2-7; 7 positions agree with TRBD1. This CDR3 has 15 residues. CDR1 and CDR2 from the germline V gene are SGHAT and FQNNGV. V lost 3 bases, J lost 5 bases, and 10 bases stayed unmatched. CDR3 coding DNA: TGTGCCAGCAGCTTGCAGAGGGGGCGCCCCCACGAGCAGTACTTC. Translation gives CASSLQRGRPHEQYF.

This clonotype was observed at least ten times. This sequence joins TRBV20-1 and TRBJ2-7; a weak D match, TRBD1 (6 bases). Germline-derived CDR1 and CDR2 are DFQATT and SNEGSKA (reference sequence). There are 14 residues in the CDR3. The V and J ends lost 6 bases and 1 base respectively, with 16 bases between them. The CDR3 loop reads CSANTDSGSYEQYF. As DNA, the CDR3 is TGCAGTGCCAACACGGACAGTGGTTCCTACGAGCAGTACTTC.